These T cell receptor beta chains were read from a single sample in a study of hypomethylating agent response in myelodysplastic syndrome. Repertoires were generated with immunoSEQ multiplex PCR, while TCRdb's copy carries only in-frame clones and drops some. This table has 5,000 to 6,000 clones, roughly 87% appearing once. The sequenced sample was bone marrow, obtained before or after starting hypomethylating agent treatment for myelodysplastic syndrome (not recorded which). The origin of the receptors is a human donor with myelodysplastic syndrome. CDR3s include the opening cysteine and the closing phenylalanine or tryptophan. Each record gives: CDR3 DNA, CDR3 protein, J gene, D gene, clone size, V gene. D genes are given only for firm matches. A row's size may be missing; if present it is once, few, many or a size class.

DNA: TGTGCCAGCAGTTTAAAGGCCCGCACATTGGGTGGCTACACCTTC
CDR3: CASSLKARTLGGYTF
J: TRBJ1-2
D: NA
size: NA
V: TRBV27

DNA: TGTGCCAGCAGCGCCCGAGACCTTAACTATGGCTACACCTTC
CDR3: CASSARDLNYGYTF
J: TRBJ1-2
D: NA
size: NA
V: TRBV27

DNA: TGTGCCAGCTCACCAAATTCAGGGGCGCGCCCCGGGGAGCTGTTTTTT
CDR3: CASSPNSGARPGELFF
J: TRBJ2-2
D: NA
size: NA
V: TRBV18

DNA: TGTGCCAGCAGTTTATCCCCGGCGGGGCGCTCCTATAATTCACCCCTCCACTTT
CDR3: CASSLSPAGRSYNSPLHF
J: TRBJ1-6
D: NA
size: NA
V: TRBV27

DNA: TGTGCCAGCAGCCAAGATGCAGGTGAAATTTACACCGGGGAGCTGTTTTTT
CDR3: CASSQDAGEIYTGELFF
J: TRBJ2-2
D: NA
size: once
V: TRBV4-2

DNA: TGTGCCAGCAGCACGGGGGAGAAACCCACTTTAAATGAGCAGTTCTTC
CDR3: CASSTGEKPTLNEQFF
J: TRBJ2-1
D: NA
size: NA
V: TRBV7-2

DNA: TGCGCCAGCAGCCAAGAGGACATTGGCAATCAGCCCCAGCATTTT
CDR3: CASSQEDIGNQPQHF
J: TRBJ1-5
D: NA
size: NA
V: TRBV4-1

DNA: TGTGCCAGCAGCTCCCGACTGTTACTGGGCTCACCCCTCCACTTT
CDR3: CASSSRLLLGSPLHF
J: TRBJ1-6
D: NA
size: NA
V: TRBV5-5

DNA: TGCGCCAGCAGCCAGGGGACCACCGGGGAGCTGTTTTTT
CDR3: CASSQGTTGELFF
J: TRBJ2-2
D: NA
size: NA
V: TRBV4-1

DNA: TGTGCCAGCAGCGGGGGGCTCGGACAGGGACTGTTTTTT
CDR3: CASSGGLGQGLFF
J: TRBJ2-2
D: TRBD1
size: NA
V: TRBV5-6

DNA: TGTGCCAGCAGCTTAGGCGGTAGGTTCGGCTCCTACAATGAGCAGTTCTTC
CDR3: CASSLGGRFGSYNEQFF
J: TRBJ2-1
D: NA
size: NA
V: TRBV11-2

DNA: TGCGCCAGCAGCTTGCGAGCGGGGGGAGATACCGGGGAGCTGTTTTTT
CDR3: CASSLRAGGDTGELFF
J: TRBJ2-2
D: TRBD2
size: NA
V: TRBV5-1

DNA: TGTGCCAGCCAGCTTTCCAGGCGGCAGGGGGGAACCTACGAGCAGTACTTC
CDR3: CASQLSRRQGGTYEQYF
J: TRBJ2-7
D: NA
size: NA
V: TRBV5-8

DNA: TGTGCCAGCAGTACCCTGATGGGAAACACCATATATTTT
CDR3: CASSTLMGNTIYF
J: TRBJ1-3
D: NA
size: NA
V: TRBV6-5

DNA: TGTGCCAGCAGCTTACCAGGGGGGACAGGGGGACTTAACTATGGCTACACCTTC
CDR3: CASSLPGGTGGLNYGYTF
J: TRBJ1-2
D: TRBD1
size: NA
V: TRBV7-6

DNA: TGTGCCAGCAGCTTATTTGGGGCTGGCGAGCAGTACTTC
CDR3: CASSLFGAGEQYF
J: TRBJ2-7
D: NA
size: NA
V: TRBV11-3

DNA: TGCGCCAGCAGCTTGAGAGGGACGGGATATGGCTACACCTTC
CDR3: CASSLRGTGYGYTF
J: TRBJ1-2
D: NA
size: NA
V: TRBV5-1

DNA: TGTGCCTGGAGTGAGCCGAACACTGAAGCTTTCTTT
CDR3: CAWSEPNTEAFF
J: TRBJ1-1
D: NA
size: NA
V: TRBV30

DNA: TGTGCCAGCAGCCTAGACAGAGCCGGGGCCAACGTCCTGACTTTC
CDR3: CASSLDRAGANVLTF
J: TRBJ2-6
D: NA
size: NA
V: TRBV27

DNA: TGCGCCAGCAGCTCAACCCGGGACGTCTATGGCTACACCTTC
CDR3: CASSSTRDVYGYTF
J: TRBJ1-2
D: NA
size: NA
V: TRBV5-1

DNA: TGTGCCACTAGTATGGGAACTTCGCGACAGGGTGATGAAAAACTGTTTTTT
CDR3: CATSMGTSRQGDEKLFF
J: TRBJ1-4
D: TRBD1
size: NA
V: TRBV19

DNA: TGTGCCAGCAGTTTATCAGGGAACAATTCACCCCTCCACTTT
CDR3: CASSLSGNNSPLHF
J: TRBJ1-6
D: NA
size: NA
V: TRBV27

DNA: TGTGCCAGCAGTTACCCATCGACAGGGAACACTGAAGCTTTCTTT
CDR3: CASSYPSTGNTEAFF
J: TRBJ1-1
D: NA
size: NA
V: TRBV6-5

DNA: TGTGCCAGCAGCTTAGATCTCTATGAGGCTTTCTTT
CDR3: CASSLDLYEAFF
J: TRBJ1-1
D: NA
size: NA
V: TRBV7-2

DNA: TGTGCCAGCAAGGGGGGAGCGGGACAGGGGGACTATGGCTACACCTTC
CDR3: CASKGGAGQGDYGYTF
J: TRBJ1-2
D: TRBD1
size: NA
V: TRBV2

DNA: TGTGCCAGCAGATCCGGGACAGGGGCGTACCAGCCCCAGCATTTT
CDR3: CASRSGTGAYQPQHF
J: TRBJ1-5
D: TRBD1
size: NA
V: TRBV27

DNA: TGTGCCAGCAGCCCGACAGGCCAAGAGACCCAGTACTTC
CDR3: CASSPTGQETQYF
J: TRBJ2-5
D: NA
size: NA
V: TRBV5-4

DNA: TGTGCCAGCAGTACCAGGACAGCCCAAGAGACCCAGTACTTC
CDR3: CASSTRTAQETQYF
J: TRBJ2-5
D: NA
size: NA
V: TRBV6-1

DNA: TGTGCCAGCACCGCTGGGAGCCTTGGAAACACCATATATTTT
CDR3: CASTAGSLGNTIYF
J: TRBJ1-3
D: NA
size: NA
V: TRBV2

DNA: TGCGCCAGCAGCGATGACAGGGTTAATGAAAAACTGTTTTTT
CDR3: CASSDDRVNEKLFF
J: TRBJ1-4
D: TRBD1
size: NA
V: TRBV4-1

DNA: TGTGCCAGCAGCTCGCCAGCCGGGGAGCTGTTTTTT
CDR3: CASSSPAGELFF
J: TRBJ2-2
D: NA
size: NA
V: TRBV7-2

DNA: TGTGCCAGCAGTTACTCGATAGGTAGAGATACGCAGTATTTT
CDR3: CASSYSIGRDTQYF
J: TRBJ2-3
D: NA
size: NA
V: TRBV6-5

DNA: TGCGCCAGCAGCTTGGATGGCGGGGGCAACGAGCAGTACTTC
CDR3: CASSLDGGGNEQYF
J: TRBJ2-7
D: NA
size: NA
V: TRBV5-1

DNA: TGCAGTGCTTTTTGGGGGGAGACCCAGTACTTC
CDR3: CSAFWGETQYF
J: TRBJ2-5
D: NA
size: NA
V: TRBV20-1

DNA: TGTGCCAGCAGCTTGTTTAGCGGGGGTAACACCGGGGAGCTGTTTTTT
CDR3: CASSLFSGGNTGELFF
J: TRBJ2-2
D: TRBD2
size: NA
V: TRBV5-6

DNA: TGCGCCAGCAGCCAAGCTCCTGGGTCGAGCGGGGAGCTGTTTTTT
CDR3: CASSQAPGSSGELFF
J: TRBJ2-2
D: NA
size: NA
V: TRBV4-1

DNA: TGTGCCAGCAGCCCCCGTACCTCTGGAAACACCATATATTTT
CDR3: CASSPRTSGNTIYF
J: TRBJ1-3
D: NA
size: NA
V: TRBV9

DNA: TGTGCCAGCAGTCCCGGGACAACCGGCTACACCTTC
CDR3: CASSPGTTGYTF
J: TRBJ1-2
D: NA
size: NA
V: TRBV6-5

DNA: TGTGCCAGCAGTGGACTACAGGGAAAGGAGCAGTTCTTC
CDR3: CASSGLQGKEQFF
J: TRBJ2-1
D: NA
size: NA
V: TRBV6-1

DNA: TGTGCCAGCAGATCGGCGGGGAGCACAGATACGCAGTATTTT
CDR3: CASRSAGSTDTQYF
J: TRBJ2-3
D: NA
size: once
V: TRBV5-5

DNA: TGTGCCAGCAGCCCCTGGGCGGGCAATGAAGCTTTCTTT
CDR3: CASSPWAGNEAFF
J: TRBJ1-1
D: NA
size: once
V: TRBV9

DNA: TGTGCCAGCTCACCAGGGACAGGGGCGAAATACGAGCAGTACTTC
CDR3: CASSPGTGAKYEQYF
J: TRBJ2-7
D: TRBD1
size: NA
V: TRBV18

DNA: TGTGCCAGCAGCTTTTTGGCAGGGTTTAATGAAAAACTGTTTTTT
CDR3: CASSFLAGFNEKLFF
J: TRBJ1-4
D: NA
size: NA
V: TRBV5-6

DNA: TGTGCCTGGAGTTCAGACGGCCACAGGGGTCAGCCCCAGCATTTT
CDR3: CAWSSDGHRGQPQHF
J: TRBJ1-5
D: TRBD1
size: NA
V: TRBV30